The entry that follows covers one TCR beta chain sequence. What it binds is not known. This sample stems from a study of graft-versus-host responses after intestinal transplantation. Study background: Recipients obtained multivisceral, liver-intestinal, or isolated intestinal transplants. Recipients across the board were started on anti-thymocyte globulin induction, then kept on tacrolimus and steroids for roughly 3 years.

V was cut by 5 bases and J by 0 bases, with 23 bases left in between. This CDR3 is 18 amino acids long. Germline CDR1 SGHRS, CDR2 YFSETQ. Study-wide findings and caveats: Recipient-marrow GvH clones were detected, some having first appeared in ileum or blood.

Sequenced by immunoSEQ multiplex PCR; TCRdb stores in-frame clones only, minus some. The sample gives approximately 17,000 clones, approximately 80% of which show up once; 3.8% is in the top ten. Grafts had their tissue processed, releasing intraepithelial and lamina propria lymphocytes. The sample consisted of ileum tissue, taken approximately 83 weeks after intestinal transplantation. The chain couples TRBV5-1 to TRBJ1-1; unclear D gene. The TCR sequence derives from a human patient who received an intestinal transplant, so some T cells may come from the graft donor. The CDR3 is CASRGDYGMPLMNTEAFF. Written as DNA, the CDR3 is TGCGCCAGCAGGGGAGACTATGGGATGCCCCTCATGAACACTGAAGCTTTCTTT.